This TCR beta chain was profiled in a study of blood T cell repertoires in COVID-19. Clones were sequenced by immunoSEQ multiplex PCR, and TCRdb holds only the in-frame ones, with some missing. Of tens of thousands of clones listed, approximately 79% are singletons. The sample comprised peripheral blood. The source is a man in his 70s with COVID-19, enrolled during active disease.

The CDR3 region has the DNA TGTGCCAGCAGAAGGGACAGGGCAGCAACTAATGAAAAACTGTTTTTT. It is translated as CASRRDRAATNEKLFF. The rearrangement links TRBV27 to TRBJ1-4; TRBD1 aligns across 9 bases. The CDR3 loop spans 16 amino acids. V gave up 6 bases and J gave up 0 bases; unmatched junction bases: 5. The germline gives CDR1 MNHEY, CDR2 SMNVEV (reference sequence).